This entry lists 16 T cell receptor beta chains sequenced from one sample in a study of blood T cell repertoires in COVID-19. The protocol was immunoSEQ multiplex PCR, while the TCRdb copy is restricted to in-frame clones and leaves out a portion. The data hold under 200,000 clones, with approximately 81% observed a single time. Sequencing used PBMCs or T cells enriched from blood (not recorded which). These receptors were collected from a man aged 55-75 years who had recovered from COVID-19.

The chain links TRBV5-5 to TRBJ1-5, with 7 bases that match TRBD1. V shed 4 bases, J shed 3 bases, and the junction held 7 bases outside the gene matches. Germline CDR1 is SGHKS and CDR2 is YYEKEE (reference sequence). The CDR3 has 15 amino acids. CDR3 region: CASSLRGLVNQPQHF. The CDR3 DNA follows: TGTGCCAGCAGCCTAAGGGGGCTTGTCAATCAGCCCCAGCATTTT.

This chain joins TRBV19 and TRBJ2-7, with D possibly matching TRBD2 (5 bases). The CDR3 spans 13 residues. Trimming took 6 bases from V and 6 from J, leaving 15 bases between them. Germline V gives CDR1 LNHDA, CDR2 SQIVND (reference sequence). In nucleotides, the CDR3 is TGTGCCAGTAGCGAAATTCTAGCTGGCGAGCAGTACTTC. Translating gives CASSEILAGEQYF.

This chain links TRBV5-6 with TRBJ1-1; D not certain. This CDR3 comprises 16 residues. V lost 3 bases, J lost 3 bases, and 18 bases lay in between. Germline V gene sequence: CDR1 SGHDT, CDR2 YYEEEE. CDR3 DNA: TGTGCCAGCAGCTCCTATTATCGAGGCTTTGACACTGAAGCTTTCTTT. Amino acid sequence: CASSSYYRGFDTEAFF.

The genes are TRBV7-2 and TRBJ1-1; possible D gene TRBD1, 6 bases. V lost 3 bases and J lost 6, with 11 bases in between. The germline V gene encodes CDR1 SGHTA and CDR2 FQGNSA. The CDR3 has 13 amino acids. In nucleotides, the CDR3 is TGTGCCAGCAGCTTGGGGGGGGCCGCTGAAGCTTTCTTT. It codes for CASSLGGAAEAFF.

The V and J genes are TRBV7-9 and TRBJ2-1; tentative D call: TRBD1 (6 bases). This CDR3 has 14 residues. Between the trimmed V and J ends, which lost 1 base and 5 bases, there was a span of 9 bases. Germline values: CDR1 SEHNR, CDR2 FQNEAQ (reference sequence). In DNA, the CDR3 is TGTGCCAGCAGCTTAGGACAGGCCAACAATGAGCAGTTCTTC. It translates to CASSLGQANNEQFF.

This sequence joins TRBV23-1 and TRBJ1-5; possibly TRBD1 for D (6 bases). TRBV23-1 is treated as an ORF (open reading frame) with a function not yet certain. The V gene lost 0 bases and the J gene lost 6 bases, with 12 bases spanning the gap. CDR3 length: 15 residues. The CDR3 DNA reads TGCGCCAGCAGTCAATCTCGGGGGGCAGGTCAGCCCCAGCATTTT. Translation gives CASSQSRGAGQPQHF.

The rearrangement links TRBV5-1 to TRBJ1-3; 9 nucleotides align to TRBD1. The V and J ends lost 2 bases and 7 bases, in that order; junction bases with no gene match: 7. This CDR3 region has 15 residues. Germline loops: CDR1 SGHRS, CDR2 YFSETQ. The CDR3 protein is CASSLAGTGSNTIYF. As DNA, the CDR3 is TGCGCCAGCAGCTTAGCCGGGACAGGGAGTAACACCATATATTTT.

The chain is built from TRBV5-4 and TRBJ2-1; TRBD2 agrees at 11 bases. Germline V CDR1 and CDR2: SGHNT, YYREEE (reference sequence). Losses at the gene ends were 9 bases for V and 5 bases for J; bases not matched to a gene: 19. The length of the CDR3 is 18 residues. CDR3 sequence reads: CATSPGVAGGPRNNEQFF. CDR3 bases: TGTGCCACCTCCCCGGGGGTAGCGGGAGGGCCAAGGAACAATGAGCAGTTCTTC.

The chain carries TRBV7-2 and TRBJ1-2; no clear D gene. This CDR3 region has 15 residues. Germline V lookup: CDR1 SGHTA, CDR2 FQGNSA. The germline V and J ends were trimmed by 6 bases and 0 bases, with 14 bases remaining between them. CDR3: CASRPKQSSNYGYTF. Written as DNA, the CDR3 is TGTGCCAGCAGGCCGAAACAGAGCTCTAACTATGGCTACACCTTC.

The chain links TRBV19 to TRBJ1-2; D gene uncertain. V was clipped by 7 bases and J by 2 bases, with 11 bases between them. The CDR3 extends over 13 amino acids. Germline values: CDR1 LNHDA, CDR2 SQIVND (reference sequence). The CDR3 loop is CASTTRGNYGYTF. The CDR3 DNA is TGTGCCAGTACCACTCGAGGGAACTATGGCTACACCTTC.

The chain recombines TRBV28 with TRBJ1-3; 7 nucleotides line up with TRBD1. Germline trimming cut 6 bases from V and 1 base from J; bases unmatched to any gene: 6. Germline V gives CDR1 MDHEN, CDR2 SYDVKM. The CDR3 extends over 15 amino acids. The CDR3, as DNA: TGTGCCAGCAGAAGACCCAGGGGGTCTGGAAACACCATATATTTT. Its protein is CASRRPRGSGNTIYF. Supplemented by reference TRBV28 and TRBJ1-3, the full variable domain reads DVKVTQSSRYLVKRTGEKVFLECVQDMDHENMFWYRQDPGLGLRLIYFSYDVKMKEKGDIPEGYSVSREKKERFSLILESASTNQTSMYLCASRRPRGSGNTIYFGEGSWLTVV.

This chain joins TRBV3-1 (or the pseudogene TRBV3-2) and TRBJ1-4; D call uncertain. V was cut by 4 bases and J by 8 bases, with 14 bases left in between. This CDR3 has 14 residues. Germline loops: CDR1 LGHDT, CDR2 YNNKEL (reference sequence). The CDR3: CASSLRVRGEKLFF. The CDR3 DNA reads as TGTGCCAGCAGCCTTAGGGTCAGAGGGGAAAAACTGTTTTTT.

In this sample, this clone turned up once. The junction departs from germline at one end; a sequencing error may be responsible. The CDR3 nucleotides are TGTGCTAGCAGCTTAAATGTCGCTGGGGCCAACGTCCTGACTTTC. Translated: CASSLNVAGANVLTF. This rearrangement joins TRBV7-7 to TRBJ2-6; D is unresolved. Per the germline V gene, CDR1 is SSHAT and CDR2 is FNYEAQ (reference sequence). This CDR3 has 15 residues.

This chain links TRBV5-1 with TRBJ2-7; D might be TRBD2 (5 bases). V shed 4 bases and J shed 7 bases, with 18 bases lying between them. Germline values: CDR1 SGHRS, CDR2 YFSETQ. This CDR3 has 14 amino acids. DNA of the CDR3: TGCGCCAGCAGCCCGGGAATGTTGGGTGGGGAGCAGTACTTC. It yields the protein CASSPGMLGGEQYF.

This clone was counted many times. This chain connects TRBV5-8 to TRBJ1-1; no clear D gene. The CDR3 is made up of 14 amino acids. The ends were cut back, 1 base at V and 8 bases at J, with 15 bases in the middle. Germline V gene sequence: CDR1 SGHTS, CDR2 YDEGEE. The DNA for the CDR3 is TGTGCCAGCAGCTTGCTTACCCCGACTCAGGAAGCTTTCTTT. This codes for CASSLLTPTQEAFF. Full variable domain (rest looked up from reference TRBV5-8 and TRBJ1-1): EAGVTQSPTHLIKTRGQQATLRCSPISGHTSVYWYQQALGLGLQFLLWYDEGEERNRGNFPPRFSGRQFPNYSSELNVNALELEDSALYLCASSLLTPTQEAFFGQGTRLTVV.

This chain links TRBV7-6 with TRBJ2-2, with TRBD2 matching over 7 bases. The junction had 7 bases not matched to a gene; V was cut back by 2 bases and J by 4 bases. The germline gives CDR1 SGHVS, CDR2 FNYEAQ. CDR3 length: 16 amino acids. The CDR3 DNA reads TGTGCCAGCAGCTTATTTTCTAGCGGCCCCACCGGGGAGCTGTTTTTT. Translated, it gives CASSLFSSGPTGELFF.